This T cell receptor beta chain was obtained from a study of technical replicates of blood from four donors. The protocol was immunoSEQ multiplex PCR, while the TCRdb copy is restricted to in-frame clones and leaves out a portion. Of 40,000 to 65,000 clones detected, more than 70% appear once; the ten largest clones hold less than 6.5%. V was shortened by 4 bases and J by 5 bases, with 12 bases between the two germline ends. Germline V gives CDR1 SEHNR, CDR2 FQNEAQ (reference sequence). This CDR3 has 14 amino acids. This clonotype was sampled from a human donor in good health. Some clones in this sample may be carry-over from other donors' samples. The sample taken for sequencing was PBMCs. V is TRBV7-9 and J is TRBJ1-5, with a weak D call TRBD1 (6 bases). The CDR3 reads CASSWIRGDQPQHF. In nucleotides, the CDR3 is TGTGCCAGCAGCTGGATCAGGGGCGATCAGCCCCAGCATTTT. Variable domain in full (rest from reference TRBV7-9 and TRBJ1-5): DTGVSQNPRHKITKRGQNVTFRCDPISEHNRLYWYRQTLGQGPEFLTYFQNEAQLEKSRLLSDRFSAERPKGSFSTLEIQRTEQGDSAMYLCASSWIRGDQPQHFGDGTRLSIL.